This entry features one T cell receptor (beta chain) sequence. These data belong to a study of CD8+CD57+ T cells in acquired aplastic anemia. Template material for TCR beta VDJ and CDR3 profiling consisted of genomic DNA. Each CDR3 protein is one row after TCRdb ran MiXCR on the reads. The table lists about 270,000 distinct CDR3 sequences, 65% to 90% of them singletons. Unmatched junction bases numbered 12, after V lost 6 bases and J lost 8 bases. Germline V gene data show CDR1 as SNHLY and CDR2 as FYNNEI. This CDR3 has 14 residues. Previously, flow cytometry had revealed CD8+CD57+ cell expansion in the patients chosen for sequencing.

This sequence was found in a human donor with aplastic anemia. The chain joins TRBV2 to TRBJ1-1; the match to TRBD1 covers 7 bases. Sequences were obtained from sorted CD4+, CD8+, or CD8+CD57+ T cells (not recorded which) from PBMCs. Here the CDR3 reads CASSVEGAGTEAFF. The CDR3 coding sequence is TGTGCCAGCAGCGTCGAGGGGGCAGGCACGGAAGCTTTCTTT.